A selection of T cell receptor beta chains follows, all from one sample in a study of blood T cells in healthy people across ages. TCRdb re-called the 5' RACE reads through MiXCR, storing one row per CDR3 protein. The sample holds more than 750,000 distinct CDR3 sequences, 25% to 30% seen once. A further study also used this sample, focusing on T cells of mothers and their children.

Specimen: blood. The receptors were gathered from a woman aged 40 to 49 in good health. The CDR3 runs from the conserved cysteine through the conserved F or W. Part of the rows lack a size; the others show once, few, many or a class for expanded clones.

clone_size v_call cdr3_aa
NA TRBV28 CASSFARGLTGELFF
few TRBV29-1 CSVGDRRTDAQYF
many TRBV24-1 CATSDWTVRGSSYNEQFF
many TRBV20-1 CSARLPSRQLSYEQYF
NA TRBV3-1 CASSRWTGRLNSPLHF
few TRBV4-3 CASSQGDRGINGYTF
few TRBV24-1 CATSDISGLGTDTQYF
many TRBV12-3/TRBV12-4 CASSQGRSGANVLTF
many TRBV4-2 CASSQRTADYEQYF
NA TRBV7-9 CASSHLPGQNNEKLFF
NA TRBV7-9 CASSPIPGLGQYF
many TRBV5-1 CASRDPGQGNYGYTF
NA TRBV27 CASSLSKAPNYGYTF
few TRBV2 CASSDWGSYNEQFF
NA TRBV14 CASSSLRGRDYGYTF
few TRBV6-2/TRBV6-3 CASSPHRQGNTEAFF
few TRBV20-1 CSARDLNRNTEAFF
NA TRBV7-2 CASTRTGKRSPLHF
many TRBV4-1 CASSRLGLAGQETQYF
NA TRBV24-1 CATSDRERHNIDTQYF
NA TRBV20-1 CSATREAVVDTQYF
NA TRBV2 CAGRTTGSCGYTF
many TRBV10-3 CAISGTGTGAYEQYF
NA TRBV7-9 CASSLAHGLGSYNEQFF
few TRBV12-3/TRBV12-4 CASSPRQSGELFF
many TRBV28 CASSSIRQGWGTEAFF
many TRBV5-1 CASSLGRLFGAHEQYF
NA TRBV7-9 CASSSWGAQETQYF
NA TRBV27 CASRTSWGRSTDTQYF
many TRBV14 CASSQEGRGLGGYTF
NA TRBV29-1 CSVVKAGGSATGELFF
NA TRBV18 CASSPLSSDTQYF
once TRBV7-3 CASSPPGLAFEQYF
few TRBV20-1 CSARGTGDRHEQYF
few TRBV5-6 CASMRQGARDTEAFF
many TRBV20-1 CSAREAGGPNEQFF
NA TRBV5-5 CASSLQHMNTEAFF
few TRBV20-1 CSARDNSGNQPQHF
NA TRBV21-1 CATSLPKSSYNEQFF
many TRBV5-1 CASSFWSGGADNEQFF
NA TRBV20-1 CSALTGTTEAFF